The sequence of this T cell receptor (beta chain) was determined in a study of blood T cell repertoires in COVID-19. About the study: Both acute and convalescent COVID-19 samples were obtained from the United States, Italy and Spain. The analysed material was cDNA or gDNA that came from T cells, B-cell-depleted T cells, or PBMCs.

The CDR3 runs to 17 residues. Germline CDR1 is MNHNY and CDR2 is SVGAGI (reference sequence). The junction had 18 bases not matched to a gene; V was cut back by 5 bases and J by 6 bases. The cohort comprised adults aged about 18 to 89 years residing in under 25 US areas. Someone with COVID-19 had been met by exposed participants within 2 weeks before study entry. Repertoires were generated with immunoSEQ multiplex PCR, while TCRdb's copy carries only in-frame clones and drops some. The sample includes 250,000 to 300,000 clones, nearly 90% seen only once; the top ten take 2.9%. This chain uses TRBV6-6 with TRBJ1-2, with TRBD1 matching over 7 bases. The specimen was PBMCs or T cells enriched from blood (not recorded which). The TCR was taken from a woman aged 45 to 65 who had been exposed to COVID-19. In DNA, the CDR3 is TGTGCCAGCAGTCGACGCCCCACAGGGGTGGTTAGCGATGGCTACACCTTC. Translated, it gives CASSRRPTGVVSDGYTF.